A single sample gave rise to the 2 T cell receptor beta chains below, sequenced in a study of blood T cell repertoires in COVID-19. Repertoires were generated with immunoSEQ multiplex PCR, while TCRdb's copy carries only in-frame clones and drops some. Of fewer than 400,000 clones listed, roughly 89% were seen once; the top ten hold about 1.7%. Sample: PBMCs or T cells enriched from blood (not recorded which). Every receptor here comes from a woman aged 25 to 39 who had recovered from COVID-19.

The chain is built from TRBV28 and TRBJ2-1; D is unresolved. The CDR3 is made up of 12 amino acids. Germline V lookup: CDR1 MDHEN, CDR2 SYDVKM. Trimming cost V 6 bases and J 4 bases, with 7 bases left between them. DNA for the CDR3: TGTGCCAGCAGATCAACATACAATGAGCAGTTCTTC. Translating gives CASRSTYNEQFF.

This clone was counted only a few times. The DNA of the CDR3 is TGTGCCTGCCAAAGCGGGCCTGATAGCAATCAGCCCCAGCATTTT. It is translated as CACQSGPDSNQPQHF. V and J are TRBV30 and TRBJ1-5; D ambiguous. This CDR3 has 15 amino acids. Germline V lookup: CDR1 GTSNPN, CDR2 SVGIG (reference sequence). V shed 6 bases and J shed 0 bases, with 15 bases lying between them.